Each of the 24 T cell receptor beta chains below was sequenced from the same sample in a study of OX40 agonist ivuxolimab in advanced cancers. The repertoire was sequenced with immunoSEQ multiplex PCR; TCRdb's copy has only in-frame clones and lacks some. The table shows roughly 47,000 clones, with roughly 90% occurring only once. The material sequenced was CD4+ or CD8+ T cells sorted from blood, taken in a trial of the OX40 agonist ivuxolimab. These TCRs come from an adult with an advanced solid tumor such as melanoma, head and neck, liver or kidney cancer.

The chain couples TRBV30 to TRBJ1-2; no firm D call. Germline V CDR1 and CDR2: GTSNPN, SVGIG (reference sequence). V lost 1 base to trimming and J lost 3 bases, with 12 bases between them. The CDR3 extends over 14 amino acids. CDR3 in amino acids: CAWSGDGVDYGYTF. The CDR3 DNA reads TGTGCCTGGAGTGGTGACGGGGTCGACTATGGCTACACCTTC.

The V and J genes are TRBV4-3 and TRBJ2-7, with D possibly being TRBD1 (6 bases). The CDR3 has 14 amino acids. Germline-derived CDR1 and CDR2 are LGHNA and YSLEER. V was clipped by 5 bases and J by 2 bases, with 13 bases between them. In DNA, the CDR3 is TGCGCCAGCAGCTCCCTGACAGGTCCCTACGAGCAGTACTTC. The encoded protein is CASSSLTGPYEQYF.

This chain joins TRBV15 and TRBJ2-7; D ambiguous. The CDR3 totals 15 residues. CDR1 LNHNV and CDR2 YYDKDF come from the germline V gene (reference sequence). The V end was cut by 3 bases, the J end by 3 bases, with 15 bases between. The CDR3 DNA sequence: TGTGCCACCAGCAGTGAGATCTCTAAGGGCTACGAGCAGTACTTC. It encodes CATSSEISKGYEQYF.

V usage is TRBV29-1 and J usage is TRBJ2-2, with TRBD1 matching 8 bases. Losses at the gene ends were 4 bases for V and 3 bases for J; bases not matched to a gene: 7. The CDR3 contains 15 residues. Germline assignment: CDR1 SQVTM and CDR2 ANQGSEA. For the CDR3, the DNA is TGCAGCGTTGGAACAGGGGGTCAGGACACCGGGGAGCTGTTTTTT. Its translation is CSVGTGGQDTGELFF.

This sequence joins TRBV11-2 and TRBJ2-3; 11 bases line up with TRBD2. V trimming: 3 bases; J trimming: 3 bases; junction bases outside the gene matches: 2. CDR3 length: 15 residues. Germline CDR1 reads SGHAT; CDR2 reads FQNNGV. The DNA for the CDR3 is TGTGCCAGCAGCTTTCCTAGCGGGAGGACAGATACGCAGTATTTT. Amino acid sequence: CASSFPSGRTDTQYF.

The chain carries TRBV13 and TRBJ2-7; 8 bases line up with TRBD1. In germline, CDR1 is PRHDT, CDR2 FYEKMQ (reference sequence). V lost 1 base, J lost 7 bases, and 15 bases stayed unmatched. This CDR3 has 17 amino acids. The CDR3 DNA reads TGTGCCAGCAGCTTAGCTATGTACCAGGGGGCCCCGCGGGAGCAGTACTTC. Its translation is CASSLAMYQGAPREQYF.

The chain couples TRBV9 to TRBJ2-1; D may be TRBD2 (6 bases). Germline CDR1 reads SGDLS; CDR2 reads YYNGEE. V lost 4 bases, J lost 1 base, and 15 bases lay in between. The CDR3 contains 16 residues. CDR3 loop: CASSPRPAGSYNEQFF. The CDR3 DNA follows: TGTGCCAGCAGCCCCCGTCCCGCGGGATCCTACAATGAGCAGTTCTTC.

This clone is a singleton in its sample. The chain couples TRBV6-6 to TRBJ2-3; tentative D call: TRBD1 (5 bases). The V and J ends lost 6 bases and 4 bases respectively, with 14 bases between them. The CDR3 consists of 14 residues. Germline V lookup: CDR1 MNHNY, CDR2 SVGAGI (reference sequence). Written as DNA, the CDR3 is TGTGCCAGCAGCCACAGGCTGAACGCAGATACGCAGTATTTT. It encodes CASSHRLNADTQYF.

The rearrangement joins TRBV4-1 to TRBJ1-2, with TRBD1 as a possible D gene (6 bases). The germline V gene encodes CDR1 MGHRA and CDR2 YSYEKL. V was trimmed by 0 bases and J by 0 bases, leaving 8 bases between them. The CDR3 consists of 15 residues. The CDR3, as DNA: TGCGCCAGCAGCCAAGAGGGGACAACTAACTATGGCTACACCTTC. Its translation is CASSQEGTTNYGYTF.

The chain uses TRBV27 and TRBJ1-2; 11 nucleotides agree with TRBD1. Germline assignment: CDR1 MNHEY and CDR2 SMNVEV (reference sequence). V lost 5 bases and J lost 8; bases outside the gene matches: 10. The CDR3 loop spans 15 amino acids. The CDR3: CASSPRDRGFGGYTF. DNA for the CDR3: TGTGCCAGCAGTCCCCGGGACAGGGGGTTTGGGGGCTACACCTTC.

The CDR3 spells CASSPLAGPSTDTQYF. The CDR3 DNA reads TGTGCCAGCAGCCCACTAGCGGGACCGAGCACAGATACGCAGTATTTT. J is TRBJ2-3 and V is TRBV13; 10 positions match TRBD2. This CDR3 is built from 16 residues. CDR1 is PRHDT and CDR2 is FYEKMQ in the germline V gene (reference sequence). Unmatched junction bases numbered 5, after V lost 5 bases and J lost 0 bases.

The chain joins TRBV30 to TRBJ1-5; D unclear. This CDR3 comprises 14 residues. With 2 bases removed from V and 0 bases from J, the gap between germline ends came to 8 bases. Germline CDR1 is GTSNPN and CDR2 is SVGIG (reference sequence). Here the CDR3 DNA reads TGTGCCTGGAGTAGTGGGGATAGCAATCAGCCCCAGCATTTT. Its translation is CAWSSGDSNQPQHF.

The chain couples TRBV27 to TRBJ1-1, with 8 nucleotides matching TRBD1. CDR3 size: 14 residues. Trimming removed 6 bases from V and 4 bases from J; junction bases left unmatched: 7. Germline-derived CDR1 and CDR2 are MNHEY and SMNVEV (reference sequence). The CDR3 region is CASRLRGPGTEAFF. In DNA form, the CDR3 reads TGTGCCAGCAGACTCAGGGGGCCTGGCACTGAAGCTTTCTTT.

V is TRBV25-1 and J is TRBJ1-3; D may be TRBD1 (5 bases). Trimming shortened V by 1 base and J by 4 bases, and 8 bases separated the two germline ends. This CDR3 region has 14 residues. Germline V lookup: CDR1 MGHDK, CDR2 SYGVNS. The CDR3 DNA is TGTGCCAGCAGTGAATCGGCAGGGGGAAACACCATATATTTT. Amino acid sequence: CASSESAGGNTIYF.

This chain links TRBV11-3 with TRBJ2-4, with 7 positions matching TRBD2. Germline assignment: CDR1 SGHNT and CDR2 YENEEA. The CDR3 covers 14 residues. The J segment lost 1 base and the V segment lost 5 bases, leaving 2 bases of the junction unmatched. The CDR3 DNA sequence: TGTGCCAGCAGCCCACTAGCGGCCAAAAACATTCAGTACTTC. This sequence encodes CASSPLAAKNIQYF. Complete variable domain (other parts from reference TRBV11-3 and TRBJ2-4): EAGVVQSPRYKIIEKKQPVAFWCNPISGHNTLYWYLQNLGQGPELLIRYENEEAVDDSQLPKDRFSAERLKGVDSTLKIQPAELGDSAVYLCASSPLAAKNIQYFGAGTRLSVL.

The CDR3 sequence: CASSLSGGFGNTIYF. The CDR3 nucleotides are TGTGCCAGCAGCTTATCGGGCGGATTTGGAAACACCATATATTTT. This chain connects TRBV7-3 to TRBJ1-3; no reliable D call. The CDR3 sequence is 15 residues long. The V gene's germline CDR1 is SGHTA and CDR2 FQGTGA. Trimming removed 2 bases at V and 3 bases at J, with 11 bases between.

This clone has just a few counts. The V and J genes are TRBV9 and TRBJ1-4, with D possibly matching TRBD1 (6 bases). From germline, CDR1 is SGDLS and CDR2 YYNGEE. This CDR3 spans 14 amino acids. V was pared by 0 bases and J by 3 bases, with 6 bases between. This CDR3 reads CASSVGTANEKLFF. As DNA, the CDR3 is TGTGCCAGCAGCGTAGGGACAGCTAATGAAAAACTGTTTTTT. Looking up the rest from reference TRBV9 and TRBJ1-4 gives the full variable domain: DSGVTQTPKHLITATGQRVTLRCSPRSGDLSVYWYQQSLDQGLQFLIQYYNGEERAKGNILERFSAQQFPDLHSELNLSSLELGDSALYFCASSVGTANEKLFFGSGTQLSVL.

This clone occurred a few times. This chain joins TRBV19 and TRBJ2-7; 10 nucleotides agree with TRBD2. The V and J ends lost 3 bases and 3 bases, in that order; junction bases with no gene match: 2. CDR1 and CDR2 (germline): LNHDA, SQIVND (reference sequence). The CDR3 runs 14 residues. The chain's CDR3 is CASSILAGVYEQYF. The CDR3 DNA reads TGTGCCAGTAGTATTCTAGCGGGAGTCTACGAGCAGTACTTC.

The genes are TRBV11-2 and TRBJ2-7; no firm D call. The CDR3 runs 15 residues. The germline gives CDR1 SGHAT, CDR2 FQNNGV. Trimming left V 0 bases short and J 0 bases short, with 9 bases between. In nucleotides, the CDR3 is TGTGCCAGCAGCTTAGAGGCTAAGCACTCCTACGAGCAGTACTTC. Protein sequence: CASSLEAKHSYEQYF.

The CDR3 DNA sequence: TGTGCCTGGAGTGTACAGGGTAGGTCGACTGAAGCTTTCTTT. Protein sequence: CAWSVQGRSTEAFF. The rearrangement joins TRBV30 to TRBJ1-1; D possibly corresponds to TRBD1 (6 bases). Trimming cost V 0 bases and J 5 bases, with 13 bases left between them. CDR3 length: 14 residues. Germline CDR1 reads GTSNPN; CDR2 reads SVGIG (reference sequence).

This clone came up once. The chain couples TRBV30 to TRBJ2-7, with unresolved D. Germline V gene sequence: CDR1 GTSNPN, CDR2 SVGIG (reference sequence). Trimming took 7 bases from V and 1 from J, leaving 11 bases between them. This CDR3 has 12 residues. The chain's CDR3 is CAFQEFSYEQYF. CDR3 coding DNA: TGTGCCTTTCAGGAATTTTCCTACGAGCAGTACTTC.

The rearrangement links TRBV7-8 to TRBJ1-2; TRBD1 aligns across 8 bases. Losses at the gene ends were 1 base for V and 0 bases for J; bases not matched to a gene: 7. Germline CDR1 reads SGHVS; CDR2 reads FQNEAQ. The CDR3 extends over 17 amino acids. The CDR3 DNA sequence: TGTGCCAGCAGCTTAGTGCAGGGGGCGATAGCTAACTATGGCTACACCTTC. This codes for CASSLVQGAIANYGYTF.

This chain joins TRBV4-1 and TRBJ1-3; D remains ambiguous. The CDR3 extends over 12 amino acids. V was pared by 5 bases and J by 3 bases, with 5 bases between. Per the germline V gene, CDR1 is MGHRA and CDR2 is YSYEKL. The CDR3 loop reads CASSENGNTIYF. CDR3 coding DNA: TGCGCCAGCAGCGAGAATGGAAACACCATATATTTT.

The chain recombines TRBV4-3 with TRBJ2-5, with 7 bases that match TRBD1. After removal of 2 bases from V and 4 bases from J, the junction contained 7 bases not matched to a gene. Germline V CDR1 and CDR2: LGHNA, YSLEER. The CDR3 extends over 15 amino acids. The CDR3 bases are TGCGCCAGCAGCCAAATGACAGGGCCTCGAGAGACCCAGTACTTC. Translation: CASSQMTGPRETQYF.